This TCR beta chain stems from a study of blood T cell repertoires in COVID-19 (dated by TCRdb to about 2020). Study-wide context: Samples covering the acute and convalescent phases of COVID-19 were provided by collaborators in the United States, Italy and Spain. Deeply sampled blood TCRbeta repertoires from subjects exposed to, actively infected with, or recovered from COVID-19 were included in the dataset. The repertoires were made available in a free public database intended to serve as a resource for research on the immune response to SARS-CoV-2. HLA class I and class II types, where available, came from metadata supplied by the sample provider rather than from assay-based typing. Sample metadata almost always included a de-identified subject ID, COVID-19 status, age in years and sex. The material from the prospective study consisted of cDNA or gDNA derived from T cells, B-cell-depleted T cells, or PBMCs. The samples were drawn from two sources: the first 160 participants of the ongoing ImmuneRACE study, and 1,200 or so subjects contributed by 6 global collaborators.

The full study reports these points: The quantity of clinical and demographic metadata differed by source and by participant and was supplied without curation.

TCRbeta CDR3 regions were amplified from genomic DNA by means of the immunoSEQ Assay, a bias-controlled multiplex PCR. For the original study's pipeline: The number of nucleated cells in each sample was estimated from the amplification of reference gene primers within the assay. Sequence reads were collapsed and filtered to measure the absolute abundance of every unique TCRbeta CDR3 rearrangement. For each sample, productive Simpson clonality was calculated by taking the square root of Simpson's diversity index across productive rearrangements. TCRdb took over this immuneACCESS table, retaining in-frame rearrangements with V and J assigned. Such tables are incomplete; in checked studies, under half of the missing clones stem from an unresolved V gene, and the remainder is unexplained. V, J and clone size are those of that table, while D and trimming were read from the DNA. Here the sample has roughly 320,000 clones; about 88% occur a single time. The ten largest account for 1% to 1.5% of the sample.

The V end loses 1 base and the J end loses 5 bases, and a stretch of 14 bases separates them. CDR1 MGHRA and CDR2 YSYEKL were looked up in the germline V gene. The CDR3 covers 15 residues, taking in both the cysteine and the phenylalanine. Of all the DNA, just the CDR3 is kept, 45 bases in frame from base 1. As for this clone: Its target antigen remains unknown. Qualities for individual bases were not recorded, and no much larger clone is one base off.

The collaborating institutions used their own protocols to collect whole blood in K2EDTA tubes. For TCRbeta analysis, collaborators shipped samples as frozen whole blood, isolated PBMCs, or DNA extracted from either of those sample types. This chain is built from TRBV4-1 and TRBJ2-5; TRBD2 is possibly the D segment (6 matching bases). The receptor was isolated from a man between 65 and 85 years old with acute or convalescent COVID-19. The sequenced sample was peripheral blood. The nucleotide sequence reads TGCGCCAGCAGCCAAGCGGGGCTAGCGAGGGAGACCCAGTACTTC. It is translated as CASSQAGLARETQYF.